The clone carrying this T cell receptor (beta chain) was counted between two and nine times. Genes here carry mouse names. The CDR3 extends 4 residues past the end of the read, so its final part is completed from the germline J gene. The CDR3 is 14 residues long. Germline trimming cut 1 base from V and 1 base from J; bases unmatched to any gene: 0. Germline CDR1 is SGHSA and CDR2 is FRNQAP. Extracted RNA was reverse transcribed, and the resulting cDNA served as sequencing template. The table came from immunoSEQ multiplex PCR; TCRdb's copy has only in-frame clones and leaves some out. This set yields around 110,000 clones and no singletons; the top ten hold about 20%. The data belong to a study of CD8+ T cells in alopecia areata.

The chain combines TRBV16 with TRBJ1-1; 7 nucleotides align to TRBD1. The sequenced sample consisted of lesional skin. The clonotype originates from a C3H/HeJ mouse with alopecia areata. Strain haplotype at MHC: H2-k. The DNA read from the CDR3 is TGTGCAAGCAGCTTAGGGGACAGGAACACA. Protein: CASSLGDRNT. The whole CDR3 protein is CASSLGDRNTEVFF.